This passage covers 13 T cell receptor beta chains from one sample sequenced in a study of cytomegalovirus exposure and HLA in healthy donors. The PCR employed 60 Vbeta primers together with 13 Jbeta primers. Method: immunoSEQ multiplex PCR; TCRdb's copy keeps in-frame clones and lacks some. The table shows about 52,000 clones, with around 70% occurring only once. The material sequenced was PBMCs. The receptors come from a woman in her forties or fifties in good health and CMV-seronegative.

The CDR3 bases are TGTGCCAGCAGCGCAGGACAGGCGAACACTGAAGCTTTCTTT. Translated, it gives CASSAGQANTEAFF. V gene TRBV6-1 combines with J gene TRBJ1-1; 7 nucleotides match TRBD1. The CDR3 has 14 amino acids. The J segment lost 1 base and the V segment lost 6 bases, leaving 5 bases of the junction unmatched. Germline CDR1 MNHNS, CDR2 SASEGT.

The gene calls are TRBV6-5 and TRBJ1-5; D not certain. V was clipped by 5 bases and J by 9 bases, with 11 bases between them. Per germline, CDR1 MNHEY and CDR2 SVGAGI. CDR3 length: 12 amino acids. For the CDR3, the DNA is TGTGCCAGCAGTGGTCCAGAGGGGCCCCAGCATTTT. It yields the protein CASSGPEGPQHF.

The chain employs TRBV10-1 and TRBJ1-1; 9 bases are a match to TRBD1. The V gene end was trimmed by 5 bases and the J gene end by 2 bases; junction bases not matched to a gene: 3. Germline V gene lookup returns CDR1 WNHNN and CDR2 SYGVQD (reference sequence). The CDR3 totals 14 residues. CDR3 sequence: CASSPGQGNTEAFF. The CDR3 coding sequence is TGCGCCAGCAGTCCGGGACAGGGAAACACTGAAGCTTTCTTT.

This clone occurred once. J is TRBJ2-5 and V is TRBV19; TRBD2 might be the D (6 bases). V was clipped by 5 bases and J by 1 base, with 8 bases between them. The V gene's germline CDR1 is LNHDA and CDR2 SQIVND (reference sequence). The CDR3 has 13 amino acids. The CDR3 bases are TGTGCCAGTAGTGGGGGGTTCCAAGAGACCCAGTACTTC. The encoded protein is CASSGGFQETQYF.

This chain links TRBV29-1 with TRBJ1-1; possibly TRBD1 for D (5 bases). V gave up 8 bases and J gave up 0 bases, with 13 bases separating them. Looked up from germline, CDR1 is SQVTM and CDR2 is ANQGSEA. The CDR3 runs 13 residues. The CDR3 DNA is TGCAGCTTTAAACAGGAGCTGAACACTGAAGCTTTCTTT. Translating it yields CSFKQELNTEAFF.

V is TRBV7-9 and J is TRBJ1-6, with 7 bases aligning to TRBD1. The trim removed 4 bases at V and 3 bases at J, leaving 3 bases unmatched. This CDR3 region has 15 residues. Germline lookup yields CDR1 SEHNR and CDR2 FQNEAQ (reference sequence). The CDR3 is CASSSGQVYNSPLHF. CDR3 coding DNA: TGTGCCAGCAGCTCCGGACAGGTCTATAATTCACCCCTCCACTTT.

This chain uses TRBV6-1 with TRBJ1-1; D might be TRBD1 (6 bases). With 4 bases removed from V and 2 bases from J, the gap between germline ends came to 8 bases. This CDR3 is 13 amino acids long. The germline V gene has CDR1 MNHNS and CDR2 SASEGT. The CDR3 loop is CASSAGGNTEAFF. DNA of the CDR3: TGTGCCAGCAGTGCGGGGGGCAACACTGAAGCTTTCTTT.

This clone was picked up a small number of times. The V gene is TRBV7-2, the J gene TRBJ2-3, with D hard to call. V lost 4 bases and J lost 1, with 9 bases in between. CDR3 length: 14 amino acids. CDR1 is SGHTA and CDR2 is FQGNSA in the germline V gene. The CDR3 sequence is CASSSPEGTDTQYF. CDR3 DNA sequence: TGTGCCAGCAGCTCCCCTGAGGGCACAGATACGCAGTATTTT.

The chain employs TRBV19 and TRBJ1-1; 7 bases map to TRBD1. The CDR3 spans 15 residues. Losses at the gene ends were 6 bases for V and 0 bases for J; bases not matched to a gene: 7. The germline V gene has CDR1 LNHDA and CDR2 SQIVND (reference sequence). CDR3 nucleotides: TGTGCCAGTAGAACCGGGACAGCCATGAACACTGAAGCTTTCTTT. Amino acids: CASRTGTAMNTEAFF.

This rearrangement joins TRBV10-1 to TRBJ1-1, with no clear D. The CDR3 extends over 14 amino acids. Germline loops: CDR1 WNHNN, CDR2 SYGVQD (reference sequence). V was pared by 2 bases and J by 0 bases, with 7 bases between. The CDR3 protein is CASSETAMNTEAFF. The CDR3 DNA sequence: TGCGCCAGCAGTGAGACAGCAATGAACACTGAAGCTTTCTTT.

This clone was observed a single time. The chain has TRBV18 and TRBJ1-2; TRBD1 is a possible D gene (5 bases). The germline V gene has CDR1 KGHSH and CDR2 LQKENI. This CDR3 has 14 amino acids. Trimming left V 3 bases short and J 6 bases short, with 14 bases between. The CDR3 here is CASSPGGTRDGYTF. The CDR3 nucleotides are TGTGCCAGCTCACCGGGGGGGACCCGGGATGGCTACACCTTC.

V and J are TRBV28 and TRBJ1-5; D is undetermined. Per the germline V gene, CDR1 is MDHEN and CDR2 is SYDVKM. CDR3 length: 13 residues. The ends were cut back, 6 bases at V and 2 bases at J, with 8 bases in the middle. CDR3 loop: CASRIIGNQPQHF. The CDR3 DNA reads TGTGCCAGCAGAATTATTGGCAATCAGCCCCAGCATTTT.

The chain links TRBV6-6 to TRBJ2-3; 8 bases are shared with TRBD1. The J segment lost 2 bases and the V segment lost 4 bases, leaving 2 bases of the junction unmatched. CDR1 and CDR2 from the germline V gene are MNHNY and SVGAGI (reference sequence). The CDR3 runs to 14 residues. CDR3 sequence reads: CASSSGGDTDTQYF. The DNA for the CDR3 is TGTGCCAGCAGTTCAGGGGGCGACACAGATACGCAGTATTTT.